Each of the 2 T cell receptor beta chains below was sequenced from the same sample in a study of CD8+CD57+ T cells in acquired aplastic anemia. For sequencing, patients were chosen who had shown expansion of CD8+CD57+ cells by flow cytometry. The TCR beta profiling, which covered VDJ combination and CDR3 sequence, was carried out using genomic DNA as the template. Using its own MiXCR run on the reads, TCRdb lists one record per CDR3 protein. This sample has just over 450,000 distinct CDR3 sequences, with around 30% found just once. Sequenced sample: sorted CD4+, CD8+, or CD8+CD57+ T cells (not recorded which) from PBMCs. The receptors here all came from a human donor with aplastic anemia.

This clonotype was detected only once. V usage is TRBV7-3 and J usage is TRBJ2-3, with D possibly being TRBD1 (6 bases). V lost 2 bases to trimming and J lost 3 bases, with 15 bases between them. Per the germline V gene, CDR1 is SGHTA and CDR2 is FQGTGA. CDR3 size: 16 residues. The CDR3 bases are TGTGCCAGCAGCTTAGGGTTGGACAGAAGAACAGATACGCAGTATTTT. Its protein product is CASSLGLDRRTDTQYF.

The chain carries TRBV5-1 and TRBJ2-3; TRBD1 or TRBD2 may be the D gene (5 bases each). Germline V gene data show CDR1 as SGHRS and CDR2 as YFSETQ. V was cut by 0 bases and J by 5 bases, with 10 bases left in between. There are 14 residues in the CDR3. The DNA for the CDR3 is TGCGCCAGCAGCTTGGTAGGGACGGGAGATACGCAGTATTTT. Translated: CASSLVGTGDTQYF.